A single sample is the source of the 21 T cell receptor beta chains below, sequenced in a study of T cell responses to AZD1222 COVID-19 vaccine. Assay: immunoSEQ multiplex PCR; the TCRdb copy retains only in-frame clones and omits some. The sample has some 140,000 clones; about nine tenths are singletons. The sample was peripheral blood, taken 28 days after the second AZD1222 dose. The receptors were sampled from an adult who received the AZD1222 COVID-19 vaccine.

This clone was seen just once. The chain links TRBV7-9 to TRBJ1-2; D call uncertain. CDR1 is SEHNR and CDR2 is FQNEAQ in the germline V gene (reference sequence). The CDR3 covers 14 residues. V shed 2 bases and J shed 4 bases, with 11 bases lying between them. The CDR3 DNA is TGTGCCAGCAGCTTAAGCCAGCTATTCTATGGCTACACCTTC. Its translation: CASSLSQLFYGYTF.

In its sample, this clone was seen once. The chain recombines TRBV3-1 (or the pseudogene TRBV3-2) with TRBJ1-5, with D possibly TRBD1 on 6 matching bases. This CDR3 spans 15 amino acids. In germline, CDR1 is LGHDT, CDR2 YNNKEL (reference sequence). Trimming cost V 4 bases and J 9 bases, with 19 bases left between them. The CDR3 DNA sequence: TGTGCCAGCAGCCCATCCACGGGGGCCCCTGGGCCCCAGCATTTT. This gives the protein CASSPSTGAPGPQHF.

This clone was seen just once. The rearrangement links TRBV11-3 to TRBJ2-3, with 10 bases fitting TRBD2. CDR3 length: 16 residues. V dropped 1 base and J dropped 1; count of bases not matched to a gene: 2. Looked up from germline, CDR1 is SGHNT and CDR2 is YENEEA. As DNA, the CDR3 is TGTGCCAGCAGCTTAGGGCTAGCGGGAGGCACAGATACGCAGTATTTT. This sequence encodes CASSLGLAGGTDTQYF.

This clone was seen only once. The CDR3 region is CASGLDRANTEAFF. The CDR3 DNA sequence: TGTGCCAGCGGCCTGGACAGGGCGAACACTGAAGCTTTCTTT. V gene TRBV2 combines with J gene TRBJ1-1; 8 bases are a match to TRBD1. This CDR3 comprises 14 residues. The trim removed 8 bases at V and 1 base at J, leaving 6 bases unmatched. Looked up from germline, CDR1 is SNHLY and CDR2 is FYNNEI.

The table lists this clone with a count of one. The chain couples TRBV9 to TRBJ1-1, with D maybe TRBD1 (5 bases). The germline CDR1 and CDR2 sequences are SGDLS and YYNGEE. This CDR3 spans 15 amino acids. The V and J ends lost 4 bases and 5 bases respectively, with 18 bases between them. Here the CDR3 DNA reads TGTGCCAGCAGCCCACAAATGGGGGACCGGACTGAAGCTTTCTTT. As protein: CASSPQMGDRTEAFF.

The chain couples TRBV12-5 to TRBJ1-2; no clear D. The CDR3 extends over 12 amino acids. V was pared by 5 bases and J by 8 bases, with 12 bases between. Germline assignment: CDR1 LGHNT and CDR2 FRNRAP. CDR3 residues: CASGLSGPGYTF. The CDR3 region has the DNA TGTGCTAGTGGTCTAAGCGGGCCGGGCTACACCTTC.

DNA of the CDR3: TGTGCCAGCTCTGCAGGTTATAATTCACCCCTCCACTTT. This gives the protein CASSAGYNSPLHF. The rearrangement links TRBV12-3 or TRBV12-4 to TRBJ1-6; no firm D call. With 8 bases removed from V and 4 bases from J, the gap between germline ends came to 9 bases. The CDR3 length is 13 residues.

The chain is built from TRBV6-6 and TRBJ1-2; 7 bases are a match to TRBD1. With V trimmed by 7 bases and J by 8 bases, 13 bases remained unmatched. CDR3 length: 14 amino acids. The germline CDR1 and CDR2 sequences are MNHNY and SVGAGI (reference sequence). Here the CDR3 reads CASKSGGQTKGYTF. For the CDR3, the DNA is TGTGCCAGCAAAAGTGGGGGACAGACTAAAGGCTACACCTTC.

The rearrangement links TRBV6-5 to TRBJ1-1; TRBD1 is a possible D gene (6 bases). V lost 5 bases and J lost 10, with 8 bases in between. Germline V CDR1 and CDR2: MNHEY, SVGAGI. CDR3 length equals 10 residues. For the CDR3, the DNA is TGTGCCAGCAGTAGGGGGGGAGCTTTCTTT. Translating it yields CASSRGGAFF.

The CDR3 DNA reads as TGTGCCAGCAGCCTGGACGGTGCGCAGCTCAATCAGCCCCAGCATTTT. Translated, it gives CASSLDGAQLNQPQHF. The V gene is TRBV5-6, the J gene TRBJ1-5; D is unclear. The CDR3 runs to 16 residues. Germline V CDR1 and CDR2: SGHDT, YYEEEE. V was pared by 4 bases and J by 3 bases, with 17 bases between.

V is TRBV7-9 and J is TRBJ2-7; 9 nucleotides line up with TRBD1. This CDR3 spans 15 amino acids. Germline V gene data show CDR1 as SEHNR and CDR2 as FQNEAQ (reference sequence). The ends lost 8 bases at V and 0 bases at J; junction bases unmatched: 8. The CDR3 region has the DNA TGTGCCAGCTCGCGTCGGACAGGGGACTCCTACGAGCAGTACTTC. This encodes CASSRRTGDSYEQYF.

The rearrangement uses TRBV27 and TRBJ1-2; maybe TRBD1 (6 bases). The CDR3 is 14 amino acids. The germline V and J ends were trimmed by 8 bases and 4 bases, with 17 bases remaining between them. Germline CDR1 reads MNHEY; CDR2 reads SMNVEV (reference sequence). CDR3: CASGIRDTVYGYTF. The CDR3 DNA sequence: TGTGCCAGCGGCATCCGGGACACGGTCTATGGCTACACCTTC.

The genes are TRBV6-4 and TRBJ2-1, with 10 bases that match TRBD2. V lost 9 bases, J lost 4 bases, and 9 bases stayed unmatched. Looked up from germline, CDR1 is MRHNA and CDR2 is SNTAGT. There are 15 residues in the CDR3. The DNA of the CDR3 is TGTGCCAGAAGCCTAGGACTAGCGGAATACAATGAGCAGTTCTTC. It encodes CARSLGLAEYNEQFF.

The V call is TRBV4-1, the J call TRBJ2-3; TRBD2 aligns across 12 bases. The germline gives CDR1 MGHRA, CDR2 YSYEKL. CDR3 length: 16 residues. The V gene end was trimmed by 6 bases and the J gene end by 0 bases; junction bases not matched to a gene: 4. The CDR3 DNA reads as TGCGCCAGCAGACTAGCGGGGGGCCAGAGCACAGATACGCAGTATTTT. Translated, it gives CASRLAGGQSTDTQYF.

The chain is built from TRBV7-2 and TRBJ2-7; 8 bases are a match to TRBD2. J lost 6 bases, V lost 6 bases, and 10 bases had no gene match. Per germline, CDR1 SGHTA and CDR2 FQGNSA. The CDR3 consists of 14 residues. Here the CDR3 reads CASRTTPLAGEQYF. The CDR3 DNA reads TGTGCCAGCAGGACAACCCCCCTAGCGGGCGAGCAGTACTTC. Variable domain in full (rest from reference TRBV7-2 and TRBJ2-7): GAGVSQSPSNKVTEKGKDVELRCDPISGHTALYWYRQSLGQGLEFLIYFQGNSAPDKSGLPSDRFSAERTGGSVSTLTIQRTQQEDSAVYLCASRTTPLAGEQYFGPGTRLTVT.

V is TRBV19 and J is TRBJ1-1; possibly TRBD1 for D (5 bases). Trimming left V 5 bases short and J 0 bases short, with 16 bases between. The CDR3 covers 16 residues. The germline gives CDR1 LNHDA, CDR2 SQIVND (reference sequence). The CDR3 coding sequence is TGTGCCAGTAGTCCCGTTGGGGCTTTAATGAACACTGAAGCTTTCTTT. It encodes CASSPVGALMNTEAFF.

This chain connects TRBV12-5 to TRBJ1-4, with 9 bases lining up with TRBD1. CDR1 and CDR2 from the germline V gene are LGHNT and FRNRAP. The CDR3 has 16 residues. V dropped 0 bases and J dropped 6; count of bases not matched to a gene: 5. The CDR3 loop reads CASGLVSWDRDEKLFF. The DNA of the CDR3 is TGTGCTAGTGGTTTGGTAAGCTGGGACAGGGATGAAAAACTGTTTTTT.

J is TRBJ2-2 and V is TRBV7-3; D is ambiguous. Germline V lookup: CDR1 SGHTA, CDR2 FQGTGA. CDR3 size: 12 residues. Trimming removed 5 bases at V and 8 bases at J, with 9 bases between. Written as DNA, the CDR3 is TGTGCCAGCAGCCCTGGTAGAGGGGAGCTGTTTTTT. It codes for CASSPGRGELFF.

The chain employs TRBV28 and TRBJ1-5; D gene unclear. The CDR3 runs to 14 residues. The germline CDR1 and CDR2 sequences are MDHEN and SYDVKM. V lost 2 bases to trimming and J lost 10 bases, with 15 bases between them. The CDR3 region is CASSLLAQISPQHF. The CDR3 coding sequence is TGTGCCAGCAGTTTACTGGCGCAGATCAGCCCCCAGCATTTT.

The chain uses TRBV30 and TRBJ1-1; no firm D call. Trimming stripped 2 bases from V and 7 bases from J, with 8 bases between. This CDR3 region has 11 residues. Germline V lookup: CDR1 GTSNPN, CDR2 SVGIG (reference sequence). The CDR3 loop reads CAWSMGREAFF. CDR3 bases: TGTGCCTGGAGTATGGGTCGTGAAGCTTTCTTT.

This chain connects TRBV18 to TRBJ2-4; weak D call: TRBD1 (7 bases). The V and J ends lost 3 bases and 0 bases respectively, with 21 bases between them. Looked up from germline, CDR1 is KGHSH and CDR2 is LQKENI. The CDR3 loop spans 19 amino acids. The CDR3 DNA sequence: TGTGCCAGCTCACCCCCGAGGGGTGTGCAGGGGGGAGCCAAAAACATTCAGTACTTC. Translated, it gives CASSPPRGVQGGAKNIQYF.